What follows are 27 T cell receptor beta chains derived from one specimen sequenced in a study of blood T cell repertoires in COVID-19. Clones were read by immunoSEQ multiplex PCR, and TCRdb kept only the in-frame ones, dropping some. This sample has about 280,000 clones, with over 75% found just once. Sequenced sample: peripheral blood. These receptors originate from a man aged 18 to 30 with active or convalescent COVID-19.

This CDR3 reads CASSVAKQGVNTGELFF. In DNA form, the CDR3 reads TGTGCCAGCAGCGTAGCTAAACAGGGGGTGAACACCGGGGAGCTGTTTTTT. The rearrangement joins TRBV9 to TRBJ2-2, with 8 bases lining up with TRBD1. Per germline, CDR1 SGDLS and CDR2 YYNGEE. The CDR3 consists of 17 residues. Trimming removed 0 bases from V and 1 base from J; junction bases left unmatched: 5.

The sample holds a few counts of this clone. V usage is TRBV6-2 or TRBV6-3 and J usage is TRBJ1-6, with D possibly being TRBD1 (6 bases). The germline V and J ends were trimmed by 5 bases and 4 bases, with 18 bases remaining between them. CDR1 and CDR2 (germline): MNHEY, SVGEGT. The CDR3 length is 17 residues. For the CDR3, the DNA is TGTGCCAGCAGTCAGTACAGGGTTTCGTCGTATAATTCACCCCTCCACTTT. This encodes CASSQYRVSSYNSPLHF.

The table lists this clone with a few counts. The chain is built from TRBV27 and TRBJ1-2; no clear D gene. Trimming cost V 5 bases and J 0 bases, with 16 bases left between them. CDR3 length equals 16 residues. Germline CDR1 is MNHEY and CDR2 is SMNVEV (reference sequence). CDR3 protein: CASSINHQRTNYGYTF. The CDR3 DNA is TGTGCCAGCAGTATAAACCATCAGCGGACTAACTATGGCTACACCTTC.

This clone has only a few counts. V is TRBV6-5 and J is TRBJ2-2, with 7 bases fitting TRBD2. The V and J ends lost 4 bases and 1 base, in that order; junction bases with no gene match: 3. The CDR3 consists of 15 residues. CDR1 MNHEY and CDR2 SVGAGI come from the germline V gene. This CDR3 is CASSSVAGNTGELFF. CDR3 DNA: TGTGCCAGCAGTTCGGTAGCGGGGAACACCGGGGAGCTGTTTTTT.

The CDR3 region is CASRPGTTYTDTQYF. The CDR3 DNA reads TGCGCCAGCAGGCCCGGGACTACTTACACAGATACGCAGTATTTT. This sequence joins TRBV10-2 and TRBJ2-3, with 7 bases lining up with TRBD2. Looked up from germline, CDR1 is WSHSY and CDR2 is SAAADI. V lost 6 bases and J lost 2; bases outside the gene matches: 8. CDR3 length equals 15 residues.

The chain carries TRBV20-1 and TRBJ2-7; D is uncertain. This CDR3 has 11 residues. V was clipped by 6 bases and J by 3 bases, with 9 bases between them. The germline V gene has CDR1 DFQATT and CDR2 SNEGSKA (reference sequence). CDR3: CSAQLNYEQYF. The CDR3 nucleotides are TGCAGTGCACAGTTAAACTACGAGCAGTACTTC.

The V and J genes are TRBV10-3 and TRBJ1-2; 7 nucleotides line up with TRBD1. CDR3 length: 15 residues. CDR1 is ENHRY, CDR2 SYGVKD, per germline. The ends lost 4 bases at V and 1 base at J; junction bases unmatched: 6. The CDR3 DNA reads as TGTGCCATCAGTGGGGGGGACAGAATTAACTATGGCTACACCTTC. Residues: CAISGGDRINYGYTF.

This clone has a single count. V usage is TRBV7-2 and J usage is TRBJ2-3; tentative D call: TRBD1 (6 bases). Trimming took 5 bases from V and 4 from J, leaving 16 bases between them. Germline CDR1 is SGHTA and CDR2 is FQGNSA. There are 15 residues in the CDR3. CDR3 residues: CASSLLGAGADTQYF. In DNA, the CDR3 is TGTGCCAGCAGCCTCCTGGGGGCAGGCGCAGATACGCAGTATTTT.

The chain couples TRBV6-4 to TRBJ1-4, with a possible D match to TRBD1 (5 bases). CDR1 and CDR2 (germline): MRHNA, SNTAGT. CDR3 length equals 15 residues. Trimming left V 9 bases short and J 15 bases short, with 29 bases between. The DNA of the CDR3 is TGTGCCAGAAATACAAGACAGCCCTATGAAAAAATGGTGTTTTTT. It codes for CARNTRQPYEKMVFF.

The chain couples TRBV10-1 to TRBJ2-5; the D gene is possibly TRBD2 (5 bases). Looked up from germline, CDR1 is WNHNN and CDR2 is SYGVQD (reference sequence). V gave up 6 bases and J gave up 5 bases, with 19 bases separating them. CDR3 length equals 15 residues. The CDR3 DNA reads TGCGCCAGCAGGGTTGGACTTCCGAGAGGGGAGACCCAGTACTTC. This encodes CASRVGLPRGETQYF.

The chain employs TRBV27 and TRBJ2-7; D is possibly TRBD1 (7 bases). The CDR3 is 11 residues long. V lost 9 bases, J lost 4 bases, and 10 bases lay in between. Germline CDR1 and CDR2: MNHEY and SMNVEV (reference sequence). The CDR3 is CASSGGYEQYF. As DNA, the CDR3 is TGTGCCAGTTCAGGGGGGTACGAGCAGTACTTC.

V gene TRBV29-1 combines with J gene TRBJ1-2; 8 bases map to TRBD1. This CDR3 is built from 15 residues. Germline values: CDR1 SQVTM, CDR2 ANQGSEA. J was trimmed by 6 bases and V by 0 bases; bases with no gene match: 9. The DNA for the CDR3 is TGCAGCGTTGAAGATCTCGGCAGGGGGCGCGATGGCTACACCTTC. Translated: CSVEDLGRGRDGYTF. The full variable domain, its missing parts supplied by reference TRBV29-1 and TRBJ1-2, is SAVISQKPSRDICQRGTSLTIQCQVDSQVTMMFWYRQQPGQSLTLIATANQGSEATYESGFVIDKFPISRPNLTFSTLTVSNMSPEDSSIYLCSVEDLGRGRDGYTFGSGTRLTVV.

The count of this clone is one. The chain links TRBV12-2 to TRBJ2-3; the tabulated D call, TRBD2, remains unverified against the DNA. TRBV12-2 is shown as a pseudogene. The CDR3 has 18 amino acids. The CDR3 region has the DNA TGTGCAAGTCGCATTTTCGCTTGGGTGGGGGGTTGCACAGATACGCAGTATTTT. This codes for CASRIFAWVGGCTDTQYF.

This chain connects TRBV4-1 to TRBJ2-7; perhaps TRBD1 as D (6 bases). This CDR3 contains 15 residues. The germline V and J ends were trimmed by 3 bases and 4 bases, with 16 bases remaining between them. CDR1 MGHRA and CDR2 YSYEKL come from the germline V gene. The CDR3 bases are TGCGCCAGCAGCCACCCTGGACAGACCCTATACGAGCAGTACTTC. It translates to CASSHPGQTLYEQYF.

This chain links TRBV5-4 with TRBJ2-3; 7 bases line up with TRBD2. Trimming took 4 bases from V and 4 from J; bases not matched to a gene: 9. This CDR3 contains 15 residues. Germline values: CDR1 SGHNT, CDR2 YYREEE (reference sequence). CDR3 region: CASSRGGGSADTQYF. In DNA form, the CDR3 reads TGTGCCAGCAGCCGTGGGGGGGGGTCGGCAGATACGCAGTATTTT.

The rearrangement joins TRBV11-2 to TRBJ1-6; D may be TRBD1 (6 bases). With 10 bases removed from V and 7 bases from J, the gap between germline ends came to 14 bases. The germline gives CDR1 SGHAT, CDR2 FQNNGV. The CDR3 spans 13 residues. This chain's CDR3 is CATQEQGNSPLHF. DNA of the CDR3: TGTGCCACCCAGGAGCAGGGGAATTCACCCCTCCACTTT.

This chain uses TRBV7-9 with TRBJ2-7; D is unclear. This CDR3 has 11 amino acids. V was trimmed by 3 bases and J by 2 bases, leaving 2 bases between them. Germline CDR1 and CDR2: SEHNR and FQNEAQ (reference sequence). The CDR3 sequence is CASSFTYEQYF. The CDR3 nucleotides read TGTGCCAGCAGCTTCACCTACGAGCAGTACTTC.

The gene calls are TRBV7-8 and TRBJ2-5, with 9 bases lining up with TRBD2. Germline CDR1 and CDR2: SGHVS and FQNEAQ. Trimming took 2 bases from V and 3 from J; bases not matched to a gene: 1. The CDR3 sequence is 14 residues long. CDR3 sequence reads: CASSLRLAEETQYF. DNA for the CDR3: TGTGCCAGCAGCTTACGACTAGCGGAAGAGACCCAGTACTTC.

In its sample, this clone was seen once. The rearrangement joins TRBV5-1 to TRBJ1-2, with 8 bases that match TRBD1. Trimming removed 7 bases from V and 6 bases from J; junction bases left unmatched: 11. CDR1 is SGHRS, CDR2 YFSETQ, per germline. The CDR3 spans 14 residues. CDR3 DNA sequence: TGCGCCAGCGGGGGTGAACAGGGGGACCATGGCTACACCTTC. This gives the protein CASGGEQGDHGYTF.

The chain employs TRBV4-1 and TRBJ2-5; the match to TRBD1 covers 7 bases. V dropped 3 bases and J dropped 5; count of bases not matched to a gene: 9. Per the germline V gene, CDR1 is MGHRA and CDR2 is YSYEKL. CDR3 size: 15 residues. The CDR3 DNA is TGCGCCAGCAGCCAGGATAACAGGGGCGAGGAGACCCAGTACTTC. Its translation: CASSQDNRGEETQYF.

The chain has TRBV5-1 and TRBJ2-3; the D is unclear. The V gene's germline CDR1 is SGHRS and CDR2 YFSETQ. Trimming removed 6 bases at V and 0 bases at J, with 8 bases between. The CDR3 length is 13 residues. The chain's CDR3 is CASIGTSTDTQYF. The CDR3 DNA is TGCGCCAGCATTGGTACTAGCACAGATACGCAGTATTTT.

CDR3: CASSFYGTNTGELFF. As DNA, the CDR3 is TGTGCCAGCAGTTTTTACGGGACGAACACCGGGGAGCTGTTTTTT. The V gene is TRBV27, the J gene TRBJ2-2; D might be TRBD2 (5 bases). CDR3 length: 15 residues. V dropped 3 bases and J dropped 0 bases, with 8 bases sitting between them. CDR1 is MNHEY and CDR2 is SMNVEV in the germline V gene (reference sequence).

This clone was counted once. The chain uses TRBV19 and TRBJ1-1; 9 bases fit TRBD1. From germline, CDR1 is LNHDA and CDR2 SQIVND (reference sequence). V shed 5 bases, J shed 6 bases, and the junction held 10 bases outside the gene matches. The CDR3 runs 15 residues. CDR3 in amino acids: CASSLAGTGSAEAFF. The CDR3 DNA reads TGTGCCAGTAGTCTCGCCGGGACAGGGAGCGCTGAAGCTTTCTTT.

The chain is built from TRBV6-4 and TRBJ1-3; the D is unclear. The germline V gene has CDR1 MRHNA and CDR2 SNTAGT. V lost 7 bases to trimming and J lost 0 bases, with 13 bases between them. The CDR3 loop spans 15 amino acids. The CDR3 sequence is CASTIRQSSGNTIYF. In nucleotides, the CDR3 is TGTGCCAGCACCATTAGACAAAGCTCTGGAAACACCATATATTTT.

The chain combines TRBV5-5 with TRBJ2-1, with a weak D call TRBD2 (6 bases). Trimming stripped 5 bases from V and 0 bases from J, with 12 bases between. Germline assignment: CDR1 SGHKS and CDR2 YYEKEE (reference sequence). This CDR3 has 15 amino acids. CDR3 bases: TGTGCCAGCAGTGTGGGGACTGGCTCCTACAATGAGCAGTTCTTC. This sequence encodes CASSVGTGSYNEQFF.

The chain carries TRBV5-6 and TRBJ1-2, with D unclear. This CDR3 has 14 amino acids. Trimming stripped 2 bases from V and 3 bases from J, with 11 bases between. The germline V gene has CDR1 SGHDT and CDR2 YYEEEE. The CDR3 sequence: CASSFVSGDYGYTF. Here the CDR3 DNA reads TGTGCCAGCAGCTTCGTTTCGGGAGACTATGGCTACACCTTC.

The rearrangement uses TRBV4-1 and TRBJ1-5, with no clear D. Germline V gene lookup returns CDR1 MGHRA and CDR2 YSYEKL. The V end lost 4 bases, the J end lost 8 bases, and 18 bases lay between the germline ends. The CDR3 is 15 amino acids. The CDR3 loop is CASSRTGRGLEPQHF. CDR3 nucleotide sequence: TGCGCCAGCAGCCGGACTGGGAGAGGTCTGGAGCCCCAGCATTTT.